This T cell receptor beta chain was sequenced in a study of T-cell reconstitution after alpha-beta-depleted transplantation in children. Construction of the TCRbeta library involved unique molecular identifiers. One entry per CDR3 protein, called by TCRdb with MiXCR from the PCR reads. This sample yields more than 15,000 distinct CDR3 sequences, of which approximately 13% are seen a single time; approximately 71% belongs to the top ten. Germline CDR1 is KGHSH and CDR2 is LQKENI. V was trimmed by 2 bases and J by 2 bases, leaving 17 bases between them. There are 17 residues in the CDR3. The sequence came from a boy younger than two who had a stem cell transplant for Wiskott-Aldrich syndrome, so the T cells may come from the graft donor. The rearrangement links TRBV18 to TRBJ2-3; D is possibly TRBD1 or TRBD2 (5 bases each). Sequences were derived from PBMCs, mostly from graft donor cells, sampled 180 days after TCRalphabeta/CD19-depleted stem cell transplant. The CDR3, as DNA: TGTGCCAGCTCACCAGGGGTCTCCGGGGCATACACAGATACGCAGTATTTT. Translation: CASSPGVSGAYTDTQYF.